Listed below are T cell receptor beta chains from one sample, sequenced in a study of cytomegalovirus exposure and HLA in healthy donors. Sequenced by immunoSEQ multiplex PCR; TCRdb stores in-frame clones only, minus some. Here the sample spans about 100,000 clones, more than 70% being singletons. The sample comprised PBMCs. The receptors shown here come from a man aged 25 to 45 in good health and CMV-seronegative. The CDR3 runs from the conserved cysteine through the conserved F or W. A D gene is named only where the DNA matches it firmly. Clone sizes are given selectively: once, few, many, or a class where the clone is expanded.

TRBJ2-5	NA	NA	TRBV19	TGTGCCAGTAGTATACCGGGGGTTGAGACCCAGTACTTC	CASSIPGVETQYF
TRBJ2-5	NA	NA	TRBV5-4	TGTGCCAGCAGCTTTGGGCCGCCTGGAGGCCAGATAGAGACCCAGTACTTC	CASSFGPPGGQIETQYF
TRBJ1-4	NA	NA	TRBV6-1	TGTGCCACCCGGGGTGCCGGGGCTAATGAAAAACTGTTTTTT	CATRGAGANEKLFF
TRBJ2-2	once	NA	TRBV5-4	TGTGCCAGCAGCCGGCAGGGAGGCACCGGGGAGCTGTTTTTT	CASSRQGGTGELFF
TRBJ1-1	NA	NA	TRBV30	TGTGCCTGGAGGGGGGGAGGGGGTAGATTTGAAGCTTTCTTT	CAWRGGGGRFEAFF
TRBJ2-7	few	TRBD1	TRBV27	TGTGCCAGCAGTTCTTACGGCCGGGACAGGGCGACCTACGAGCAGTACTTC	CASSSYGRDRATYEQYF
TRBJ2-4	NA	TRBD1	TRBV4-1	TGCGCCAGCAGCCAAGTCGGGACAGGGGGCTTGTTAAACATTCAGTACTTC	CASSQVGTGGLLNIQYF
TRBJ2-2	NA	NA	TRBV25-1	TGTGCCATTCAACCACAGGGGAACACCGGGGAGCTGTTTTTT	CAIQPQGNTGELFF
TRBJ2-1	NA	NA	TRBV6-1	TGTGCCAGCAGTGAAGTCGCGGCCTCCTACAATGAGCAGTTCTTC	CASSEVAASYNEQFF
TRBJ1-6	NA	NA	TRBV27	TGTGCCAGCGGGGCCTCACACTCCTATAATTCACCCCTCCACTTT	CASGASHSYNSPLHF
TRBJ2-4	NA	TRBD2	TRBV4-1	TGCGCCAGCAGCCAAGTTAGCGGGAGGGGAACCAAAAACATTCAGTACTTC	CASSQVSGRGTKNIQYF
TRBJ2-3	NA	NA	TRBV29-1	TGCAGCGCCATCCATGCAGATACGCAGTATTTT	CSAIHADTQYF
TRBJ1-1	few	NA	TRBV2	TGTGCCAGCAGGTATGGCAGGGGTTTTGATGACGACACTGAAGCTTTCTTT	CASRYGRGFDDDTEAFF
TRBJ2-4	few	TRBD2	TRBV2	TGTGCCAGCAGAGCTAGCGGGCTAGCCAAAAACATTCAGTACTTC	CASRASGLAKNIQYF
TRBJ2-2	NA	TRBD2	TRBV5-1	TGCGCCAGCAGCTTACAGCGGGGGGGGAACACCGGGGAGCTGTTTTTT	CASSLQRGGNTGELFF
TRBJ2-2	NA	TRBD2	TRBV4-2	TGTGCCAGCAGCCAAGCTCTAGCGGGGGTTGTATCCGGGGAGCTGTTTTTT	CASSQALAGVVSGELFF
TRBJ1-5	few	NA	TRBV28	TGTGCCAGCAGTTTAGCGGGGTTTGGCAATCAGCCCCAGCATTTT	CASSLAGFGNQPQHF